The TCR beta chain under discussion was sequenced for a study of blood T cell repertoires in COVID-19. Looking at the study overall: Samples taken during acute and convalescent COVID-19 were collected in the United States, Italy and Spain. Sources were T cells, B-cell-depleted T cells, or PBMCs; the material itself was cDNA or gDNA.

In the original processing: The assay estimated nucleated cells by amplifying reference gene primers. Sequenced by immunoSEQ multiplex PCR; TCRdb stores in-frame clones only, minus some. V, J and clone size are those of that table, while D and trimming were read from the DNA. This sample has over 50,000 clones; 70% to 90% occur once, and the top ten carry approximately 7%. J gave up 3 bases and V 2 bases, and 2 bases lay outside the gene matches. Germline values: CDR1 SGHTA, CDR2 FQGNSA. The CDR3 covers 14 residues. The TCR originated in a man aged 55 to 70 with acute or convalescent COVID-19. This chain connects TRBV7-2 to TRBJ1-2; 8 bases map to TRBD1. Input material: peripheral blood. The CDR3 here is CASSLSGGDYGYTF. The CDR3, as DNA: TGTGCCAGCAGCTTATCAGGGGGCGACTATGGCTACACCTTC.